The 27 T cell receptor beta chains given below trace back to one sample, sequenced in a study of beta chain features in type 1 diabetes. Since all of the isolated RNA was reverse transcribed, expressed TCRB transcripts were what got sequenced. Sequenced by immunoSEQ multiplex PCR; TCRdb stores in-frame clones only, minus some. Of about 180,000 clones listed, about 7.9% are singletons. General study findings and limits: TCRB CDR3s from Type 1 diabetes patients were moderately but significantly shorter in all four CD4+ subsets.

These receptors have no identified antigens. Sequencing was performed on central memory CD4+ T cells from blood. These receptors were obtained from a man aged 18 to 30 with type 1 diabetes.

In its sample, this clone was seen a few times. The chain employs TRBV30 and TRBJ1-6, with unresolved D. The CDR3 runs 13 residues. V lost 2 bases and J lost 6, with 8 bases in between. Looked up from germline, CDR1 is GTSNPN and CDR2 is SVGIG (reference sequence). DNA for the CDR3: TGTGCCTGGAGTTCCAGAGGTAATTCACCCCTCCACTTT. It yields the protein CAWSSRGNSPLHF.

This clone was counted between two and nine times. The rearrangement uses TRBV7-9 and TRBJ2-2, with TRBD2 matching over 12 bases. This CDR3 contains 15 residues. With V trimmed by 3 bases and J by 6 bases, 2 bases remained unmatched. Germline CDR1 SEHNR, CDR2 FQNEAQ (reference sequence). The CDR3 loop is CASSFWTSGAGELFF. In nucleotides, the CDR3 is TGTGCCAGCAGCTTTTGGACTAGCGGGGCCGGGGAGCTGTTTTTT.

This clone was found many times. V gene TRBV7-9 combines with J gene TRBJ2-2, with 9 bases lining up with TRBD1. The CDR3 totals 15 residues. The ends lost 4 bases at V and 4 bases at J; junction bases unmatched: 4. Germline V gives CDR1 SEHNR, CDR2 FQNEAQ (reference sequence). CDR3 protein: CASSSGTGFTGELFF. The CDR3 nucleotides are TGTGCCAGCAGCTCCGGGACAGGGTTCACCGGGGAGCTGTTTTTT. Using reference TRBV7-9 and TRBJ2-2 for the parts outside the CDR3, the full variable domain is DTGVSQNPRHKITKRGQNVTFRCDPISEHNRLYWYRQTLGQGPEFLTYFQNEAQLEKSRLLSDRFSAERPKGSFSTLEIQRTEQGDSAMYLCASSSGTGFTGELFFGEGSRLTVL.

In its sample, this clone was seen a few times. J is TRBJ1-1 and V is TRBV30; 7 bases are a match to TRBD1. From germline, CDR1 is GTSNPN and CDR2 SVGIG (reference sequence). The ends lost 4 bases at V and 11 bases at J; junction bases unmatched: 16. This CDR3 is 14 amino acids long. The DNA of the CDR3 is TGTGCCTGGACCCCCGGGACAGCGGGTTGGGGGGCTTTCTTT. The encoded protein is CAWTPGTAGWGAFF.

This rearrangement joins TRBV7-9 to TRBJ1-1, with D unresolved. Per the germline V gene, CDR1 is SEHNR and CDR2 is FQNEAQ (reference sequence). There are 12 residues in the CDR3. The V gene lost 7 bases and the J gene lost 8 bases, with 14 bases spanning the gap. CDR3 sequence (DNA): TGTGCCAGCACCCGTTTCGGGGTAGAAGCTTTCTTT. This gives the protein CASTRFGVEAFF.

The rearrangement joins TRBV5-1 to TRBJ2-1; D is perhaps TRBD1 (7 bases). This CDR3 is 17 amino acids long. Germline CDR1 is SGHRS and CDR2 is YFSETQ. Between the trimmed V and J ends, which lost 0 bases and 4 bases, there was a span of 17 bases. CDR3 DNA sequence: TGCGCCAGCAGCTTGGGCAACGGAGGGGGCTTGTACAATGAGCAGTTCTTC. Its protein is CASSLGNGGGLYNEQFF.

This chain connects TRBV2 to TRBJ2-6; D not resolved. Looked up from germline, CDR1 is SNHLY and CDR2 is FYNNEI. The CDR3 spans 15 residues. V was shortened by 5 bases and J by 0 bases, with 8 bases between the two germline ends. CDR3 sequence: CASSSQSSGANVLTF. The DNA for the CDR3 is TGTGCCAGCAGTTCACAAAGCTCTGGGGCCAACGTCCTGACTTTC.

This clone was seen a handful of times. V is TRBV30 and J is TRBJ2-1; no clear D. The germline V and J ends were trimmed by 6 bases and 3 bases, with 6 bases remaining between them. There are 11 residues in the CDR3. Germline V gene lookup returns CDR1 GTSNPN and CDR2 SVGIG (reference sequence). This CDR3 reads CACAGYNEQFF. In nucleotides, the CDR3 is TGTGCCTGTGCCGGCTACAATGAGCAGTTCTTC.

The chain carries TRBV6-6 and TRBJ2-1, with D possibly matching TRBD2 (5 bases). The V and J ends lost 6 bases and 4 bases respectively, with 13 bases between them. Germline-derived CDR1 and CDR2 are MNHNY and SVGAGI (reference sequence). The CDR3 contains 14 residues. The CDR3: CASSPQTRYNEQFF. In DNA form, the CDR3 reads TGTGCCAGCAGCCCACAAACTAGGTACAATGAGCAGTTCTTC.

The CDR3 region has the DNA TGTGCCAGCAGCCCTCCGGGACCCCGAGGGGGAGAGACCCAGTACTTC. Its translation is CASSPPGPRGGETQYF. V is TRBV11-2 and J is TRBJ2-5, with D possibly matching TRBD1 (6 bases). Germline V gives CDR1 SGHAT, CDR2 FQNNGV. The length of the CDR3 is 16 residues. Trimming removed 5 bases at V and 4 bases at J, with 20 bases between.

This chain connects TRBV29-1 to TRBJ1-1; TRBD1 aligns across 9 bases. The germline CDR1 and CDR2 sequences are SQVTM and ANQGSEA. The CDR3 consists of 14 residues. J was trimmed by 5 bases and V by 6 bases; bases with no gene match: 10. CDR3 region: CSVTGTGSDTEAFF. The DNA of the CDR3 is TGCAGCGTCACCGGGACAGGGTCGGATACTGAAGCTTTCTTT.

CDR3 loop: CASSLSAGTRSYGYTF. The CDR3 nucleotides are TGTGCCAGCAGCTTATCGGCGGGTACCCGTTCCTATGGCTACACCTTC. The chain links TRBV7-2 to TRBJ1-2, with D unclear. Trimming pared 2 bases from V and 4 bases from J, leaving 17 bases between. This CDR3 comprises 16 residues. Germline lookup yields CDR1 SGHTA and CDR2 FQGNSA. The full variable domain, its missing parts supplied by reference TRBV7-2 and TRBJ1-2, is GAGVSQSPSNKVTEKGKDVELRCDPISGHTALYWYRQSLGQGLEFLIYFQGNSAPDKSGLPSDRFSAERTGGSVSTLTIQRTQQEDSAVYLCASSLSAGTRSYGYTFGSGTRLTVV.

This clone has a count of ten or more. CDR3: CASSLIGETQYF. The CDR3 DNA sequence: TGTGCCAGCAGCTTAATCGGAGAGACCCAGTACTTC. This rearrangement joins TRBV7-9 to TRBJ2-5; D remains ambiguous. The CDR3 consists of 12 residues. V was shortened by 2 bases and J by 4 bases, with 5 bases between the two germline ends. The germline V gene encodes CDR1 SEHNR and CDR2 FQNEAQ (reference sequence).

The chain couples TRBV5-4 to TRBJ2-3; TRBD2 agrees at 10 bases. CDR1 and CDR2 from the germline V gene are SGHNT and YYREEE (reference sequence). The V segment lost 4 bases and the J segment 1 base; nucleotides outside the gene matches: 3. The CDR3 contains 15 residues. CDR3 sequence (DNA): TGTGCCAGCAGCCCCGGACTAGCGGGCACAGATACGCAGTATTTT. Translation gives CASSPGLAGTDTQYF.

The CDR3 loop is CASSYSRTSYEQYF. CDR3 nucleotide sequence: TGTGCCAGCAGTTACTCGAGGACTAGTTACGAGCAGTACTTC. The chain carries TRBV6-6 and TRBJ2-7; 7 bases align to TRBD2. The germline CDR1 and CDR2 sequences are MNHNY and SVGAGI (reference sequence). The J segment lost 4 bases and the V segment lost 0 bases, leaving 3 bases of the junction unmatched. The CDR3 has 14 amino acids.

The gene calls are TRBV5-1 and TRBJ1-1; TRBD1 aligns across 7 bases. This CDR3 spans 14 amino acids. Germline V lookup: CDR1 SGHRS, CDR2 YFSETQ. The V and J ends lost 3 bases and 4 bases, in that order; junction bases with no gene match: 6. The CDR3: CASSSTGTGTEAFF. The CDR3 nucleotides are TGCGCCAGCAGCTCGACAGGGACGGGCACTGAAGCTTTCTTT.

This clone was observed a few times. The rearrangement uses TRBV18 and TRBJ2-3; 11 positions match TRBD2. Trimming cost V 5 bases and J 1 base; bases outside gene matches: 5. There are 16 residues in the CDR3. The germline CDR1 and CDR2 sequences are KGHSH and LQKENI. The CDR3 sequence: CASSSSTSGGTDTQYF. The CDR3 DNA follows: TGTGCCAGCTCATCCTCGACTAGCGGGGGCACAGATACGCAGTATTTT. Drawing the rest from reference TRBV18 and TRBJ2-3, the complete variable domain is NAGVMQNPRHLVRRRGQEARLRCSPMKGHSHVYWYRQLPEEGLKFMVYLQKENIIDESGMPKERFSAEFPKEGPSILRIQQVVRGDSAAYFCASSSSTSGGTDTQYFGPGTRLTVL.

The CDR3 loop reads CASSPKIGSNQPQHF. DNA of the CDR3: TGTGCCAGCTCACCAAAAATCGGTAGCAATCAGCCCCAGCATTTT. The rearrangement joins TRBV18 to TRBJ1-5; D not certain. This CDR3 has 15 amino acids. The germline gives CDR1 KGHSH, CDR2 LQKENI. V was clipped by 2 bases and J by 0 bases, with 8 bases between them.

Here the CDR3 reads CASSTSGSTDTQYF. The CDR3 DNA sequence: TGCGCCAGCTCGACTAGCGGGAGCACAGATACGCAGTATTTT. V is TRBV5-1 and J is TRBJ2-3; 10 nucleotides line up with TRBD2. The J segment lost 0 bases and the V segment lost 7 bases, leaving 2 bases of the junction unmatched. This CDR3 spans 14 amino acids. Germline V lookup: CDR1 SGHRS, CDR2 YFSETQ. The variable domain in full, completed from reference TRBV5-1 and TRBJ2-3, reads KAGVTQTPRYLIKTRGQQVTLSCSPISGHRSVSWYQQTPGQGLQFLFEYFSETQRNKGNFPGRFSGRQFSNSRSEMNVSTLELGDSALYLCASSTSGSTDTQYFGPGTRLTVL.

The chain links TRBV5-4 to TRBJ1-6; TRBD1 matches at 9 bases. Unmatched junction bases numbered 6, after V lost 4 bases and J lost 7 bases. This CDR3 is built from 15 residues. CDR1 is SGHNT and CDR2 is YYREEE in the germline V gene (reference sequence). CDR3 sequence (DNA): TGTGCCAGCAGCCACAACAGGGGGCAAAATTCACCCCTCCACTTT. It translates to CASSHNRGQNSPLHF.

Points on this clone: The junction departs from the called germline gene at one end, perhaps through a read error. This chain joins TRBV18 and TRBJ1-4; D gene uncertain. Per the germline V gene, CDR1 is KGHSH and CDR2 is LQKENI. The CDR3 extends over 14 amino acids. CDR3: CASAPSRGLEKLFF. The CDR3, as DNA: TGTGCCAGCGCACCATCCCGCGGGCTCGAAAAACTGTTTTTT. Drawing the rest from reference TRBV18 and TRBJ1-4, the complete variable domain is NAGVMQNPRHLVRRRGQEARLRCSPMKGHSHVYWYRQLPEEGLKFMVYLQKENIIDESGMPKERFSAEFPKEGPSILRIQQVVRGDSAAYFCASAPSRGLEKLFFGSGTQLSVL.

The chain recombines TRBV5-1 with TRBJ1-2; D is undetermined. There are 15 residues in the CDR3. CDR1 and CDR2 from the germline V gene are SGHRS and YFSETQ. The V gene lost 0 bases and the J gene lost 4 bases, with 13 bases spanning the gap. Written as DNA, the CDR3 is TGCGCCAGCAGCTTGGAATCGGGGTACGGCTATGGCTACACCTTC. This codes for CASSLESGYGYGYTF.

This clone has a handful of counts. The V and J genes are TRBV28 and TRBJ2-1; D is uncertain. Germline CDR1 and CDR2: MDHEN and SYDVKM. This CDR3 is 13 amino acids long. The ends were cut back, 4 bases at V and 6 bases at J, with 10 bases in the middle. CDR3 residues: CASSSSVLNEQFF. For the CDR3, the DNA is TGTGCCAGCAGTTCCAGCGTTCTCAATGAGCAGTTCTTC.

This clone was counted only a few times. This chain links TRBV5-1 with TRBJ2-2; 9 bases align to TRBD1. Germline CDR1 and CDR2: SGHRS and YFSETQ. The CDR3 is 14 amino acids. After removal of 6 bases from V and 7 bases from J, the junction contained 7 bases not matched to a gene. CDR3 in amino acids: CASMDRGGSGELFF. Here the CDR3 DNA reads TGCGCCAGCATGGACAGGGGAGGGAGCGGGGAGCTGTTTTTT.

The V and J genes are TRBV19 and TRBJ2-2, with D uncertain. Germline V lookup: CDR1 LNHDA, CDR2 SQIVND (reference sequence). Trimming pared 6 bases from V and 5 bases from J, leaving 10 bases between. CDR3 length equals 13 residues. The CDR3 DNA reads TGTGCCAGTAGGCTATCGGGTACCGGGGAGCTGTTTTTT. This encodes CASRLSGTGELFF.

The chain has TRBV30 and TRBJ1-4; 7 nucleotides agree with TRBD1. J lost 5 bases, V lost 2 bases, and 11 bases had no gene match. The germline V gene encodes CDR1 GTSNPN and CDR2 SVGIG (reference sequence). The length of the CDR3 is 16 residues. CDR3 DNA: TGTGCCTGGAGTTGGACTTCGGGACAGCTCAATGAAAAACTGTTTTTT. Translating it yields CAWSWTSGQLNEKLFF.

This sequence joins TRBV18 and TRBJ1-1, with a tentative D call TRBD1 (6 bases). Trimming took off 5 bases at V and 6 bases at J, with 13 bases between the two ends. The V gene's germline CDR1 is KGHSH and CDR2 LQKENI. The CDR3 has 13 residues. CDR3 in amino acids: CASSATGIPEAFF. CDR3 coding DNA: TGTGCCAGCTCAGCCACAGGGATCCCTGAAGCTTTCTTT. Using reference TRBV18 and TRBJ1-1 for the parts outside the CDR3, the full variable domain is NAGVMQNPRHLVRRRGQEARLRCSPMKGHSHVYWYRQLPEEGLKFMVYLQKENIIDESGMPKERFSAEFPKEGPSILRIQQVVRGDSAAYFCASSATGIPEAFFGQGTRLTVV.